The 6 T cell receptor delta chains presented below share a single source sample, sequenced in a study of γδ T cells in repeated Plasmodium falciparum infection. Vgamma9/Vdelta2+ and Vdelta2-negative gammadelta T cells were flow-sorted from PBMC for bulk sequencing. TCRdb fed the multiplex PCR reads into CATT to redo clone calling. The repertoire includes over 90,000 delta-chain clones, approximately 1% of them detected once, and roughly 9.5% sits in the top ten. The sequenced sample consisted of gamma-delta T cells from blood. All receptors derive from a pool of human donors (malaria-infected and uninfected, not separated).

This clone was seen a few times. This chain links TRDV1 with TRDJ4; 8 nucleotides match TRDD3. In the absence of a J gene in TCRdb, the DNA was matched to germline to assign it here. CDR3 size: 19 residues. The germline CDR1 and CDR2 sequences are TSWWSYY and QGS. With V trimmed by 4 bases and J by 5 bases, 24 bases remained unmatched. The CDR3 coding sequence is TGTGCTCTTGGGGCACCTCCTACGAACCTACTGGGGGTTACCGGGCCCCTGATCTTT. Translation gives CALGAPPTNLLGVTGPLIF.

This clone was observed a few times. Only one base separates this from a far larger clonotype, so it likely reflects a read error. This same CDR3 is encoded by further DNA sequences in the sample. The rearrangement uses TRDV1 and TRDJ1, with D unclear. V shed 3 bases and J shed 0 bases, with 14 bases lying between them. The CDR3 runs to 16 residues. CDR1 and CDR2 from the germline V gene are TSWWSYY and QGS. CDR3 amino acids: CALGDPLTGYTDKLIF. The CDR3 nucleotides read TGTGCTCTTGGGGACCCGTTAACCGGGTACACCGATAAACTCATCTTT.

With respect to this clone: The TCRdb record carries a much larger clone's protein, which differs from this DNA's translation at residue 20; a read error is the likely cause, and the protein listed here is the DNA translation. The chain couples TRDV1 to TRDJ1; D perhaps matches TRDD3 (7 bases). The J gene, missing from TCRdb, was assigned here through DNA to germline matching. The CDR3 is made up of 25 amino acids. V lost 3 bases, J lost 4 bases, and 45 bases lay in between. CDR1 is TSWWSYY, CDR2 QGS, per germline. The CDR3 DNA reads TGTGCTCTTGGGGACGCCCTTAATGGCTACGGTAAGGGTGGGGGACGTCCTACCTTCAGCGATAAACTCATCTTT. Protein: CALGDALNGYGKGGGRPTFSDKLIF.

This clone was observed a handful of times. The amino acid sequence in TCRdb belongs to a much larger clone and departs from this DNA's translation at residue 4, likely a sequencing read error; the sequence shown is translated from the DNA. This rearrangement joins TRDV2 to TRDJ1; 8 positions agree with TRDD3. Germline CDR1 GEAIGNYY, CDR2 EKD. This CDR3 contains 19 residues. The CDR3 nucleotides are TGTGCCTGTGTCACCGGGGGCTGGGGATACCCTTCGTACACCGATAAACTCATCTTT. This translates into CACVTGGWGYPSYTDKLIF.

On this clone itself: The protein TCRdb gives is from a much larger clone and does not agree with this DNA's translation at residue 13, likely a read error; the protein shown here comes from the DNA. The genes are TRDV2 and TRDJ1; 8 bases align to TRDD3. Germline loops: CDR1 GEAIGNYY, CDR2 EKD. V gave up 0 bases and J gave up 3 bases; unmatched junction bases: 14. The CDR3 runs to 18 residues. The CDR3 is CACDTVGDGAPRPDKLIF. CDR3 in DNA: TGTGCCTGTGACACCGTGGGGGATGGGGCCCCACGACCCGATAAACTCATCTTT.

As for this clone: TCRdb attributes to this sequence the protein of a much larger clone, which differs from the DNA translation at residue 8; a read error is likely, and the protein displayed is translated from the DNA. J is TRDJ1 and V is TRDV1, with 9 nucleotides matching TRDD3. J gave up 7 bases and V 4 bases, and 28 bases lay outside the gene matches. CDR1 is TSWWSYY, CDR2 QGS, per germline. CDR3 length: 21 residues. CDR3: CALGGCSCPSVILGDRLKLIF. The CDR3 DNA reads TGTGCTCTTGGGGGCTGTTCCTGCCCGTCCGTGATACTGGGGGACCGGCTTAAACTCATCTTT.